This T cell receptor (beta chain) was recorded in a study of T-cell reconstitution after alpha-beta-depleted transplantation in children. In the case of this clonotype: Its target is unknown.

Broader study findings: Alpha-beta T cells about two months after transplant reportedly derived from several hundred expanded graft clones.

CDR1 and CDR2 from the germline V gene are ENHRY and SYGVKD. Trimming removed 0 bases from V and 1 base from J, with 10 bases in between. The CDR3 is 16 amino acids. Preparation of the TCRbeta library used unique molecular identifiers. TCRdb independently ran MiXCR on the PCR reads; one entry per CDR3 protein. The sample has about 210,000 distinct CDR3 sequences, around a sixth seen once; the top ten hold roughly two fifths. The TCR was taken from a male patient under 10 years old who had a stem cell transplant for acute lymphoblastic leukemia, so the T cells may come from the graft donor. This specimen was PBMCs, mostly from graft donor cells, taken 360 days after TCRalphabeta/CD19-depleted stem cell transplant. The gene calls are TRBV10-3 and TRBJ2-1; D tentatively reads TRBD1 or TRBD2 (5 bases each). The CDR3 reads CAISESGGASYNEQFF. CDR3 coding DNA: TGTGCCATCAGTGAGTCTGGGGGAGCATCCTACAATGAGCAGTTCTTC.